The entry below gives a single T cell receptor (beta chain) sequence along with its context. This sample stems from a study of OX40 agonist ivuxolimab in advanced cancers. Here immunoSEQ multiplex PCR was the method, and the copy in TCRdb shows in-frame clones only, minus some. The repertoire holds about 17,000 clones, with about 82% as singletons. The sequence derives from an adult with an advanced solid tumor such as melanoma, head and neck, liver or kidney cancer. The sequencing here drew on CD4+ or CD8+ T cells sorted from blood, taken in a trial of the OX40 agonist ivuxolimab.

CDR3 in DNA: TGCGCCAGCAGCCAAGGGGGAGCTAGCAATCAGCCCCAGCATTTT. This encodes CASSQGGASNQPQHF. The rearrangement joins TRBV4-1 to TRBJ1-5; D is undetermined. Per the germline V gene, CDR1 is MGHRA and CDR2 is YSYEKL. CDR3 length: 15 residues. Trimming shortened V by 1 base and J by 0 bases, and 7 bases separated the two germline ends.